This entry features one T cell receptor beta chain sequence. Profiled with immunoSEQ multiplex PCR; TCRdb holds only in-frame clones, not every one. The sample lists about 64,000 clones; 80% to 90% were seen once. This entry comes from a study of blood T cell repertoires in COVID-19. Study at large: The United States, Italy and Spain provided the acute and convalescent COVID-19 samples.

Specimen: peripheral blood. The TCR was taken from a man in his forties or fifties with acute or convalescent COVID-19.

CDR3 coding DNA: TGCAGCGTTGACAGGGCGGACACTGAAGCTTTCTTT. Residues: CSVDRADTEAFF. V usage is TRBV29-1 and J usage is TRBJ1-1, with a tentative D call TRBD1 (5 bases). With 3 bases removed from V and 3 bases from J, the gap between germline ends came to 8 bases. The CDR3 runs 12 residues. Germline-derived CDR1 and CDR2 are SQVTM and ANQGSEA.